The 21 T cell receptor beta chains listed next were all sequenced from one sample in a study of shared clonotypes between healthy human individuals. Sequencing was performed with immunoSEQ multiplex PCR; in TCRdb, only in-frame clones are kept and a portion is missing. Of about 300,000 clones in the sample, 74% are singletons; the top ten hold under 13%. The source material was memory CD4+ T cells sorted from blood. Documented subset: CD45RA-negative fraction. The receptors originated from a young man in good health.

This chain joins TRBV28 and TRBJ2-5; TRBD2 aligns across 7 bases. The CDR3 sequence is 16 residues long. The ends lost 6 bases at V and 4 bases at J; junction bases unmatched: 14. CDR1 is MDHEN and CDR2 is SYDVKM in the germline V gene. The CDR3 sequence is CASRKISGISRETQYF. The CDR3 nucleotides are TGTGCCAGCAGAAAAATAAGCGGGATATCGCGAGAGACCCAGTACTTC.

The chain is built from TRBV5-4 and TRBJ2-5, with D maybe TRBD1 (5 bases). CDR1 is SGHNT and CDR2 is YYREEE in the germline V gene (reference sequence). V lost 4 bases to trimming and J lost 5 bases, with 12 bases between them. This CDR3 contains 13 residues. The CDR3 DNA reads TGTGCCAGCAGCGGACACGTCTCTGAGACCCAGTACTTC. This gives the protein CASSGHVSETQYF.

The rearrangement joins TRBV7-9 to TRBJ1-1; D is uncertain. The length of the CDR3 is 15 residues. The V gene's germline CDR1 is SEHNR and CDR2 FQNEAQ (reference sequence). The V and J ends lost 5 bases and 2 bases respectively, with 15 bases between them. CDR3 in DNA: TGTGCCAGCAGCCCCCCCCGGCAGCTAAACACTGAAGCTTTCTTT. Amino acids: CASSPPRQLNTEAFF.

This rearrangement joins TRBV7-9 to TRBJ2-3; D gene unclear. V gave up 4 bases and J gave up 1 base, with 12 bases separating them. Germline V gene sequence: CDR1 SEHNR, CDR2 FQNEAQ (reference sequence). The CDR3 consists of 15 residues. CDR3 in DNA: TGTGCCAGCAGCTCCCGCAGCCGGGGCACAGATACGCAGTATTTT. Protein: CASSSRSRGTDTQYF.

This clone was seen ten or more times. This chain links TRBV5-4 with TRBJ2-1; TRBD2 aligns across 14 bases. CDR1 SGHNT and CDR2 YYREEE come from the germline V gene (reference sequence). V shed 2 bases, J shed 7 bases, and the junction held 8 bases outside the gene matches. This CDR3 has 17 amino acids. The CDR3 region is CASSFSLRTSGRNEQFF. CDR3 nucleotide sequence: TGTGCCAGCAGCTTTTCTCTTAGGACTAGCGGGAGGAATGAGCAGTTCTTC.

The gene calls are TRBV6-1 and TRBJ1-5; TRBD1 matches 8 bases. The V gene's germline CDR1 is MNHNS and CDR2 SASEGT. There are 15 residues in the CDR3. V gave up 6 bases and J gave up 6 bases; unmatched junction bases: 10. The CDR3 DNA reads as TGTGCCAGCAGAACTAAGGACAGGGTGGGTCAGCCCCAGCATTTT. Protein: CASRTKDRVGQPQHF.

This clone appeared a single time. The chain employs TRBV27 and TRBJ2-5, with D perhaps matching TRBD1 (6 bases). The CDR3 is made up of 13 amino acids. V lost 3 bases to trimming and J lost 7 bases, with 12 bases between them. The germline gives CDR1 MNHEY, CDR2 SMNVEV (reference sequence). This CDR3 is CASSFDRRGTQYF. CDR3 in DNA: TGTGCCAGCAGTTTTGACAGGCGAGGGACCCAGTACTTC.

V is TRBV10-3 and J is TRBJ2-3; 7 bases fit TRBD1. CDR1 and CDR2 (germline): ENHRY, SYGVKD. Trimming removed 6 bases from V and 4 bases from J; junction bases left unmatched: 13. This CDR3 comprises 16 residues. CDR3 region: CAIRPQPGQSADTQYF. The CDR3 DNA follows: TGTGCCATCAGGCCCCAACCGGGACAGTCAGCAGATACGCAGTATTTT.

V is TRBV7-9 and J is TRBJ2-3, with a weak D call TRBD1 (7 bases). This CDR3 has 16 residues. V lost 5 bases and J 4 bases, leaving 19 bases between the germline ends. Germline CDR1 and CDR2: SEHNR and FQNEAQ (reference sequence). This CDR3 reads CASSPGGAGIADTQYF. The CDR3 DNA follows: TGTGCCAGCAGCCCAGGGGGAGCGGGTATCGCAGATACGCAGTATTTT.

The chain uses TRBV18 and TRBJ1-4, with 7 bases identical to TRBD1. The CDR3 contains 13 residues. Germline CDR1 KGHSH, CDR2 LQKENI. V gave up 3 bases and J gave up 10 bases; unmatched junction bases: 5. CDR3 residues: CASSPDRVGKLFF. Here the CDR3 DNA reads TGTGCCAGCTCACCCGACAGGGTTGGAAAACTGTTTTTT.

The rearrangement joins TRBV7-7 to TRBJ1-4; 9 bases are shared with TRBD1. The V and J ends lost 8 bases and 5 bases, in that order; junction bases with no gene match: 9. The CDR3 consists of 15 residues. The V gene's germline CDR1 is SSHAT and CDR2 FNYEAQ (reference sequence). Here the CDR3 DNA reads TGTGCCAGCGCTAAGGGGACAGGGCTGAATGAAAAACTGTTTTTT. Translated, it gives CASAKGTGLNEKLFF.

The chain is built from TRBV27 and TRBJ2-1, with D hard to call. The V gene lost 5 bases and the J gene lost 0 bases, with 11 bases spanning the gap. CDR3 length: 15 residues. CDR1 is MNHEY and CDR2 is SMNVEV in the germline V gene (reference sequence). The CDR3 spells CASSDMGLSYNEQFF. Here the CDR3 DNA reads TGTGCCAGCAGTGATATGGGCCTCTCCTACAATGAGCAGTTCTTC.

In this sample, this clone turned up a few times. One end of the junction does not line up with germline, which may come from a read error. The J gene is TRBJ2-7, the V gene TRBV25-1, with 12 bases fitting TRBD1. Germline V lookup: CDR1 MGHDK, CDR2 SYGVNS. This CDR3 contains 13 residues. The CDR3 protein is CASKGTGGGILDF. The CDR3 DNA reads TGTGCCAGCAAAGGGACAGGGGGCGGAATTTTGGACTTC.

The chain carries TRBV27 and TRBJ2-1, with 8 bases matching TRBD2. The germline V gene has CDR1 MNHEY and CDR2 SMNVEV (reference sequence). The length of the CDR3 is 16 residues. With V trimmed by 5 bases and J by 0 bases, 6 bases remained unmatched. CDR3 in DNA: TGTGCCAGCAGTCCCTATACTAGCGGCTCCTACAATGAGCAGTTCTTC. This codes for CASSPYTSGSYNEQFF.

Of note for this clone: Within the sample, other DNA sequences also encode this same CDR3. V and J are TRBV10-3 and TRBJ1-5; possible D gene TRBD1, 6 bases. The germline V and J ends were trimmed by 2 bases and 1 base, with 12 bases remaining between them. The CDR3 extends over 16 amino acids. Germline assignment: CDR1 ENHRY and CDR2 SYGVKD. The CDR3 is CAISEGRRGSNQPQHF. CDR3 DNA sequence: TGTGCCATCAGTGAGGGGCGCAGGGGCAGCAATCAGCCCCAGCATTTT.

The chain joins TRBV10-3 to TRBJ1-1; D unclear. The V gene's germline CDR1 is ENHRY and CDR2 SYGVKD. Trimming removed 0 bases at V and 5 bases at J, with 13 bases between. CDR3 length: 15 amino acids. The CDR3 DNA is TGTGCCATCAGTGAGTCGACGTACCGAGGGACTGAAGCTTTCTTT. Translation: CAISESTYRGTEAFF.

The genes are TRBV2 and TRBJ2-1; 9 nucleotides agree with TRBD2. This CDR3 has 13 residues. The germline V gene encodes CDR1 SNHLY and CDR2 FYNNEI. The V and J ends lost 6 bases and 12 bases, in that order; junction bases with no gene match: 9. CDR3 sequence (DNA): TGTGCCAGCAGCCCGGGACTAGCTTTTGGGCAGTTCTTC. Translation gives CASSPGLAFGQFF.

To note about this clone: A read error likely explains this, since a far larger clone differs by one base. Other nucleotide sequences in the sample specify the same CDR3. This chain connects TRBV18 to TRBJ1-5; D not resolved. The CDR3 consists of 13 residues. Trimming took 2 bases from V and 2 from J, leaving 4 bases between them. Looked up from germline, CDR1 is KGHSH and CDR2 is LQKENI. CDR3 residues: CASSPGGNQPQHF. The CDR3 DNA follows: TGTGCCAGCTCACCAGGGGGCAATCAGCCCCAGCATTTT. Full variable domain (missing parts from reference TRBV18 and TRBJ1-5): NAGVMQNPRHLVRRRGQEARLRCSPMKGHSHVYWYRQLPEEGLKFMVYLQKENIIDESGMPKERFSAEFPKEGPSILRIQQVVRGDSAAYFCASSPGGNQPQHFGDGTRLSIL.

CDR3 sequence: CASSETGVVEKLFF. CDR3 DNA sequence: TGTGCCAGCAGCGAGACAGGGGTGGTTGAAAAACTGTTTTTT. The chain employs TRBV7-9 and TRBJ1-4; 8 bases agree with TRBD1. The J segment lost 7 bases and the V segment lost 5 bases, leaving 6 bases of the junction unmatched. Per the germline V gene, CDR1 is SEHNR and CDR2 is FQNEAQ (reference sequence). The CDR3 length is 14 residues.

This rearrangement joins TRBV19 to TRBJ2-7; unclear D gene. The CDR3 contains 15 residues. Germline values: CDR1 LNHDA, CDR2 SQIVND (reference sequence). Trimming left V 2 bases short and J 4 bases short, with 15 bases between. This CDR3 reads CASSISTRWSYEQYF. The CDR3 coding sequence is TGTGCCAGTAGTATATCGACCAGGTGGTCGTACGAGCAGTACTTC.

The chain has TRBV7-2 and TRBJ2-2; D is unclear. The CDR3 is 15 residues long. Germline CDR1 reads SGHTA; CDR2 reads FQGNSA. V was pared by 2 bases and J by 5 bases, with 12 bases between. The CDR3 region is CASSLLDPRTGELFF. In DNA, the CDR3 is TGTGCCAGCAGCTTATTGGACCCTAGGACCGGGGAGCTGTTTTTT.